A single sample gave rise to the 14 T cell receptor beta chains below, sequenced in a study of blood T cell repertoires in COVID-19. Libraries were prepared by immunoSEQ multiplex PCR; TCRdb keeps only in-frame clonotypes and omits some of them. The data show about 180,000 clones, with over 80% seen just once and 1.5% to 2% held by the top ten. Sequencing was performed on peripheral blood. The receptors here all came from a woman between 45 and 65 years old with acute or convalescent COVID-19.

This chain connects TRBV11-2 to TRBJ2-2, with TRBD2 matching over 8 bases. The CDR3 has 16 amino acids. The V gene end was trimmed by 5 bases and the J gene end by 4 bases; junction bases not matched to a gene: 9. From germline, CDR1 is SGHAT and CDR2 FQNNGV. CDR3 nucleotides: TGTGCCAGCAGCCGCCGGGAGGGGAGGAGCACCGGGGAGCTGTTTTTT. It translates to CASSRREGRSTGELFF.

This rearrangement joins TRBV23-1 to TRBJ2-1; TRBD1 agrees at 8 bases. TRBV23-1 is placed among ORFs of uncertain function. The CDR3 totals 19 residues. V dropped 2 bases and J dropped 0; count of bases not matched to a gene: 12. Here the CDR3 DNA reads TGCGCCAGCAGTCAAAGGACAGGGCCCCCCGTAAGCTCCTACAATGAGCAGTTCTTC. Translating it yields CASSQRTGPPVSSYNEQFF.

The chain combines TRBV12-5 with TRBJ1-2; D perhaps matches TRBD1 (6 bases). The CDR3 contains 12 residues. Germline-derived CDR1 and CDR2 are LGHNT and FRNRAP. V lost 7 bases to trimming and J lost 2 bases, with 8 bases between them. The CDR3: CASAGQNYGYTF. The DNA for the CDR3 is TGTGCTAGTGCCGGACAGAACTATGGCTACACCTTC.

This clone appeared once. This chain joins TRBV10-3 and TRBJ1-2; unclear D gene. V lost 0 bases and J 7 bases, leaving 15 bases between the germline ends. CDR1 and CDR2 from the germline V gene are ENHRY and SYGVKD. CDR3 size: 15 residues. The CDR3 DNA sequence: TGTGCCATCAGTGAGTCAAGGGAGGTGTCGGCTGGCTACACCTTC. The encoded protein is CAISESREVSAGYTF.

This chain connects TRBV9 to TRBJ2-2; D remains unclear. Germline V lookup: CDR1 SGDLS, CDR2 YYNGEE. Trimming pared 5 bases from V and 2 bases from J, leaving 4 bases between. This CDR3 has 12 amino acids. The CDR3 coding sequence is TGTGCCAGCAGTTCAAACACCGGGGAGCTGTTTTTT. It codes for CASSSNTGELFF. Together with reference TRBV9 and TRBJ2-2, the CDR3 gives the full variable domain: DSGVTQTPKHLITATGQRVTLRCSPRSGDLSVYWYQQSLDQGLQFLIQYYNGEERAKGNILERFSAQQFPDLHSELNLSSLELGDSALYFCASSSNTGELFFGEGSRLTVL.

The V gene is TRBV30, the J gene TRBJ1-1, with D unresolved. The length of the CDR3 is 10 residues. CDR1 is GTSNPN, CDR2 SVGIG, per germline (reference sequence). Trimming left V 4 bases short and J 10 bases short, with 10 bases between. In nucleotides, the CDR3 is TGTGCCTGGATCGCGGGCGGAGCTTTCTTT. Encoded protein: CAWIAGGAFF.

The chain combines TRBV6-5 with TRBJ1-1, with unresolved D. The V gene's germline CDR1 is MNHEY and CDR2 SVGAGI. Trimming left V 2 bases short and J 4 bases short, with 11 bases between. The CDR3 contains 14 residues. The CDR3 DNA follows: TGTGCCAGCAGTTACCTCCAGCGGTTCACTGAAGCTTTCTTT. This codes for CASSYLQRFTEAFF.

The sample holds a few counts of this clone. The CDR3 protein is CASSLTGTSWVNEQFF. The CDR3 DNA is TGTGCCAGCAGTTTAACCGGGACTAGCTGGGTCAATGAGCAGTTCTTC. The chain couples TRBV6-5 to TRBJ2-1, with TRBD2 matching over 9 bases. This CDR3 has 16 residues. V dropped 4 bases and J dropped 6; count of bases not matched to a gene: 10. Germline-derived CDR1 and CDR2 are MNHEY and SVGAGI.

This clone was recorded only once. The gene calls are TRBV30 and TRBJ2-1; no definite D call. CDR1 is GTSNPN and CDR2 is SVGIG in the germline V gene (reference sequence). The CDR3 has 15 amino acids. V was pared by 0 bases and J by 5 bases, with 14 bases between. The CDR3 reads CAWSVPVGVHNEQFF. CDR3 DNA: TGTGCCTGGAGTGTACCGGTTGGAGTTCACAATGAGCAGTTCTTC.

The chain carries TRBV24-1 and TRBJ2-3; 8 positions agree with TRBD1. V shed 5 bases and J 2 bases; nucleotides not matched to a gene: 2. The length of the CDR3 is 14 residues. CDR1 is KGHDR and CDR2 is SFDVKD in the germline V gene. CDR3 amino acids: CATSARGPTDTQYF. CDR3 DNA sequence: TGTGCCACCAGTGCCAGGGGGCCCACAGATACGCAGTATTTT.

The rearrangement links TRBV27 to TRBJ2-1; TRBD2 agrees at 7 bases. CDR3 length: 16 amino acids. V shed 4 bases, J shed 4 bases, and the junction held 10 bases outside the gene matches. Germline values: CDR1 MNHEY, CDR2 SMNVEV (reference sequence). CDR3: CASSSRTGGSYNEQFF. In nucleotides, the CDR3 is TGTGCCAGCAGTTCCCGTACCGGCGGGAGTTACAATGAGCAGTTCTTC.

The chain couples TRBV19 to TRBJ1-4; unclear D gene. The CDR3 loop spans 15 amino acids. Between the trimmed V and J ends, which lost 7 bases and 3 bases, there was a span of 15 bases. CDR1 is LNHDA and CDR2 is SQIVND in the germline V gene (reference sequence). The DNA for the CDR3 is TGTGCCAGTAAGCCCGGGAGTGCGGCTAATGAAAAACTGTTTTTT. Amino acid sequence: CASKPGSAANEKLFF.

This clone occurred a few times. This sequence joins TRBV24-1 and TRBJ2-1, with a possible D match to TRBD2 (7 bases). In germline, CDR1 is KGHDR, CDR2 SFDVKD. The V and J ends lost 5 bases and 1 base respectively, with 11 bases between them. The CDR3 consists of 15 residues. CDR3 residues: CATSGAGASYNEQFF. The CDR3 DNA follows: TGTGCCACCAGTGGGGCGGGGGCTTCCTACAATGAGCAGTTCTTC.

The rearrangement links TRBV7-2 to TRBJ2-3; 9 bases align to TRBD1. V lost 4 bases, J lost 4 bases, and 9 bases stayed unmatched. Germline values: CDR1 SGHTA, CDR2 FQGNSA. This CDR3 is 16 amino acids long. CDR3 nucleotide sequence: TGTGCCAGCAGCTCGATTCCGGGACAGGGATCAGATACGCAGTATTTT. Translated: CASSSIPGQGSDTQYF.